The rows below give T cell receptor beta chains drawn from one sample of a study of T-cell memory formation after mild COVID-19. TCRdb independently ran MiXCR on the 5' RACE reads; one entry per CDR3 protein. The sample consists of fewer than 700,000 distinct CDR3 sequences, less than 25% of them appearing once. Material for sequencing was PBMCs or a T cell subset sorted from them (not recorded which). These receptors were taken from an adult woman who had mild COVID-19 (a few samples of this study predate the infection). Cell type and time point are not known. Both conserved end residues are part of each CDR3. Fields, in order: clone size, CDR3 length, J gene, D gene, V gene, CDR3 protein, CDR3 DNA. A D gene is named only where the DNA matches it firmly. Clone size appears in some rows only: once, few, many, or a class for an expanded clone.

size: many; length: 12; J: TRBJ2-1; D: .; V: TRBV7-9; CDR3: CASSFGVNEQFF; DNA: TGTGCCAGCAGCTTTGGGGTGAATGAGCAGTTCTTC
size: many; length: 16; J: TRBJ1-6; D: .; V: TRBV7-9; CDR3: CASSFWQGEGNSPLHF; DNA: TGTGCCAGCAGCTTCTGGCAGGGAGAGGGTAATTCACCCCTCCACTTT
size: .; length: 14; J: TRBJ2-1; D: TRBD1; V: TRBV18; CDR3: CASSRDRGQSEQFF; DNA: TGTGCCAGCTCACGGGACAGGGGGCAAAGTGAGCAGTTCTTC
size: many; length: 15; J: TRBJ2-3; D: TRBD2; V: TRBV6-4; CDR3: CASSDRRGGTDTQYF; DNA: TGTGCCAGCAGTGACCGGCGGGGGGGCACAGATACGCAGTATTTT
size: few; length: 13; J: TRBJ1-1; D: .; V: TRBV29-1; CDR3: CSVERRLNTEAFF; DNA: TGCAGCGTTGAACGACGGCTGAACACTGAAGCTTTCTTT
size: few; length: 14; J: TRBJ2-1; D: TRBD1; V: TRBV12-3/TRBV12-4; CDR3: CASSLGDRANEQFF; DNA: TGTGCCAGCAGTTTAGGGGACAGAGCCAATGAGCAGTTCTTC
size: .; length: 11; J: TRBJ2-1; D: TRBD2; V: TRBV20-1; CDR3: CSAVSGEEQFF; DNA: TGCAGTGCTGTTAGCGGGGAGGAGCAGTTCTTC
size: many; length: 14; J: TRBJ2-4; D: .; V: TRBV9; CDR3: CASSRTLAKNIQYF; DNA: TGTGCCAGCAGCAGAACTCTAGCCAAAAACATTCAGTACTTC
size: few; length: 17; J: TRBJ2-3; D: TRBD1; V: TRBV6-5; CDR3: CASSYDSGTGAMGTQYF; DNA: TGTGCCAGCAGTTACGATTCCGGGACAGGGGCAATGGGCACGCAGTATTTT
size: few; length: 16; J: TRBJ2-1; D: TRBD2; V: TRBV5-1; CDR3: CASSGGTSGTYNEQFF; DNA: TGCGCCAGCAGCGGCGGGACTAGCGGCACCTACAATGAGCAGTTCTTC
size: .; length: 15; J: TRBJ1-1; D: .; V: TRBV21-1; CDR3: CASSNQSVEGVEAFF; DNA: TGTGCCAGCAGCAATCAGTCGGTTGAGGGGGTTGAAGCTTTCTTT
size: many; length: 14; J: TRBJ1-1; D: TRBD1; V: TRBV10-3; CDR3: CAIRGQLMNTEAFF; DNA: TGTGCCATCAGGGGACAGCTCATGAACACTGAAGCTTTCTTT
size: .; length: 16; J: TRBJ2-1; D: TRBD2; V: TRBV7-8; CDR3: CASSSWTSGGDNEQFF; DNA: TGTGCCAGCAGCTCATGGACTAGCGGTGGCGACAATGAGCAGTTCTTC
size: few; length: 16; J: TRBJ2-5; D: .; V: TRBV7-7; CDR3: CASSLFQFGLEETQYF; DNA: TGTGCCAGCAGCTTATTCCAATTTGGCCTCGAAGAGACCCAGTACTTC
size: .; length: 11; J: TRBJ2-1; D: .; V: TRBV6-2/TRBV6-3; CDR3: CASTNYNEQFF; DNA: TGTGCCAGCACTAACTACAATGAGCAGTTCTTC
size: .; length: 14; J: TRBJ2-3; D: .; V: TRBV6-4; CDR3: CASRDRVSTDTQYF; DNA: TGTGCCAGCAGGGACCGGGTTAGCACAGATACGCAGTATTTT
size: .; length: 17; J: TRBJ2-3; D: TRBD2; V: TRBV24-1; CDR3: CATSDSRLAGGTDTQYF; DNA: TGTGCCACCAGTGACTCCAGACTAGCGGGGGGCACAGATACGCAGTATTTT
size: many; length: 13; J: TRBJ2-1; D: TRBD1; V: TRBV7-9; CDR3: CASSLAGGNEQFF; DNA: TGTGCCAGCAGCTTGGCAGGGGGCAATGAGCAGTTCTTC
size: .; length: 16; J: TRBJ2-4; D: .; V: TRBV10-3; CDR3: CAISETITVAKNIQYF; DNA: TGTGCCATCAGTGAAACCATTACAGTAGCCAAAAACATTCAGTACTTC
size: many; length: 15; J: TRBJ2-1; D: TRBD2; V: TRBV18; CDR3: CASSPMSGDYNEQFF; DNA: TGTGCCAGCTCACCGATGAGCGGGGATTACAATGAGCAGTTCTTC
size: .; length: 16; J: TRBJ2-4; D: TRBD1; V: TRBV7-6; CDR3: CASSSRDRGAKNIQYF; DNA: TGTGCCAGCAGCTCCAGGGACAGGGGAGCCAAAAACATTCAGTACTTC
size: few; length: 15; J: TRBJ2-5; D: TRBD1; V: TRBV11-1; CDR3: CASSLNRGRGETQYF; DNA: TGTGCCAGCAGCTTAAACAGGGGGCGAGGAGAGACCCAGTACTTC
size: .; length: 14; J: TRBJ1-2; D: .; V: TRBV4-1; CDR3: CASSQYLGDSGYTF; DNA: TGCGCCAGCAGCCAATACTTGGGGGACTCCGGCTACACCTTC
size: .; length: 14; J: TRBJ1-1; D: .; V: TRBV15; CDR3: CATSRETGNTEAFF; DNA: TGTGCCACCAGCAGAGAAACCGGGAACACTGAAGCTTTCTTT
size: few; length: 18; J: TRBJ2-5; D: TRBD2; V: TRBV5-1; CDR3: CASSLYPRASGTEETQYF; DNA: TGCGCCAGCAGCTTGTACCCTCGGGCTAGCGGGACCGAAGAGACCCAGTACTTC
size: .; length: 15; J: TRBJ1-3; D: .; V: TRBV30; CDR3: CAWSVLRYSGNTIYF; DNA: TGTGCCTGGAGTGTACTGCGGTACTCTGGAAACACCATATATTTT
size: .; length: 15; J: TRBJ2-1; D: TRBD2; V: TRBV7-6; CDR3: CASSLLAGGSNEQFF; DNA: TGTGCCAGCAGCTTGTTAGCGGGAGGGTCCAATGAGCAGTTCTTC
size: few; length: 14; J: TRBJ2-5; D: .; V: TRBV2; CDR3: CASSEGARVETQYF; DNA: TGTGCCAGCAGTGAAGGGGCTAGGGTGGAGACCCAGTACTTC
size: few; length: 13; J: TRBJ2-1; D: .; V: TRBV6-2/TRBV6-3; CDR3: CASSYYRYNEQFF; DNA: TGTGCCAGCAGTTACTACAGATACAATGAGCAGTTCTTC
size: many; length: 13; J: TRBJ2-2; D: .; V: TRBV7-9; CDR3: CASRRVQPGELFF; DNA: TGTGCCAGCAGACGGGTCCAACCGGGGGAGCTGTTTTTT
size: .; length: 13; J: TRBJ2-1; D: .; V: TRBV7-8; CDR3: CASSLARGHEQFF; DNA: TGTGCCAGCAGCTTAGCGCGGGGCCATGAGCAGTTCTTC
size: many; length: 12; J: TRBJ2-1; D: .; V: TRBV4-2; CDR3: CASSHWGNEQFF; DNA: TGTGCCAGCAGCCACTGGGGGAATGAGCAGTTCTTC
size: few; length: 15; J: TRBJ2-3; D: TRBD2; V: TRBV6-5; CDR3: CASSSSGTSADTQYF; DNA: TGTGCCAGCAGTTCCTCCGGGACTAGTGCAGATACGCAGTATTTT
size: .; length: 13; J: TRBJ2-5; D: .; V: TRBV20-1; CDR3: CSARAGDQETQYF; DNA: TGCAGTGCTAGAGCGGGGGACCAAGAGACCCAGTACTTC
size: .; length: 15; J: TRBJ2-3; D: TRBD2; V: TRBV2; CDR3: CASTRSSGFTDTQYF; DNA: TGTGCCAGTACCCGTTCTAGCGGGTTCACAGATACGCAGTATTTT
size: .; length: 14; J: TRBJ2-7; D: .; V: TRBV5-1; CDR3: CASSWGDNSYEQYF; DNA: TGCGCCAGCAGTTGGGGGGACAACTCCTACGAGCAGTACTTC
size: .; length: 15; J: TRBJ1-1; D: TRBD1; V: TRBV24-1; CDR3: CATTPQGPEYTEAFF; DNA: TGTGCCACCACCCCACAGGGGCCAGAGTACACTGAAGCTTTCTTT
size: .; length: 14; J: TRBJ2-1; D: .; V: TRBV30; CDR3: CAWSTGSSYNEQFF; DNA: TGTGCCTGGAGTACGGGATCCAGCTACAATGAGCAGTTCTTC